This TCR beta chain stems from a study of vaccination and CD4 T cells after COVID-19. Study context: Investigators stimulated cells with overlapping spike peptides drawn from SARS-CoV-2, HCoV-NL63, HCoV-OC43 and HCoV-229E.

This clonotype was counted a few times. What it binds is unknown. An Oncomine TCR Beta short-read assay was used to sequence the DNA from cultured CD4+ T cells. MiXCR, run by TCRdb on the PCR reads, gives a single entry per CDR3 protein. Of 12,000 or so distinct CDR3 sequences detected, 55% to 60% appear once; the ten largest clones hold more than 20%. CDR1 is LNHDA and CDR2 is SQIVND in the germline V gene (reference sequence). The length of the CDR3 is 16 residues. V lost 5 bases to trimming and J lost 6 bases; unmatched junction nucleotides: 12. Treatment meaning: approximately 10-day PBMC culture with coronavirus spike peptide pools or control peptides (ViraFEST assay).

The chain recombines TRBV19 with TRBJ1-2; 10 nucleotides agree with TRBD1. The receptor was derived from a human donor who had recovered from COVID-19. The sequenced sample consisted of CD4+ T cells from blood, cultured in vitro. The CDR3 DNA reads as TGTGCCAGTAGTCCCGGGACAGGGGCACGCGTCCATGGCTACACCTTC. This codes for CASSPGTGARVHGYTF.